This TCR beta chain emerged from a study of CD8 T cells in ankylosing spondylitis. Study observations and caveats: A number of the motif variants had already been described in reactive arthritis synovial fluid and blood. Made up of about eight highly homologous variants, a TCR beta motif appeared characteristic of ankylosing spondylitis blood. The authors reported significant enrichment of disease-linked clones in matched ankylosing spondylitis synovial fluid. Peripheral blood held disease-linked clones only at relatively low frequency, and these were CD8+.

V was pared by 0 bases and J by 0 bases, with 9 bases between. Germline V gene lookup returns CDR1 SGHRS and CDR2 YFSETQ. The CDR3 runs 16 residues. This clonotype was detected a few times. The antigen remains unidentified. It was by quantitative 5'-RACE with molecular barcodes that TCR beta libraries were made. TCRdb used MiXCR to reprocess the 5' RACE reads, holding one entry per CDR3 protein. This table holds a few hundred thousand distinct CDR3 sequences, roughly 13% found once. This chain uses TRBV5-1 with TRBJ2-2; D is unresolved. This TCR came from a male donor with ankylosing spondylitis. Specimen: blood, either unsorted or a sorted T cell fraction (not recorded which). In DNA form, the CDR3 reads TGCGCCAGCAGCTTGGAGCCATCCGCGAACACCGGGGAGCTGTTTTTT. The encoded protein is CASSLEPSANTGELFF. The variable domain in full, with the rest retrieved from reference TRBV5-1 and TRBJ2-2, is KAGVTQTPRYLIKTRGQQVTLSCSPISGHRSVSWYQQTPGQGLQFLFEYFSETQRNKGNFPGRFSGRQFSNSRSEMNVSTLELGDSALYLCASSLEPSANTGELFFGEGSRLTVL.